The clone carrying this T cell receptor beta chain was counted only a few times. This sample is part of a study of T-cell reconstitution after alpha-beta-depleted transplantation in children. Unique molecular identifiers were built into the TCRbeta library. TCRdb reprocessed the PCR reads via MiXCR and lists one record per CDR3 protein. The sample lists 330,000 or so distinct CDR3 sequences; under 13% were seen once. The CDR3 spans 14 residues. V was clipped by 7 bases and J by 3 bases; unmatched bases: 6. This sequence originates from a human donor who donated a stem cell graft to a child with acute lymphoblastic leukemia. Sample: PBMCs from the stem cell graft donor, taken from the stem cell graft. The rearrangement uses TRBV12-3 or TRBV12-4 and TRBJ1-5; 7 positions match TRBD1. The DNA of the CDR3 is TGTGCCAGCACCGCGACAGGGTACAATCAGCCCCAGCATTTT. As protein: CASTATGYNQPQHF.